The 12 T cell receptor beta chains given below trace back to one sample, sequenced in a study of T-cell memory formation after mild COVID-19. TCRdb re-analysed the 5' RACE reads in MiXCR, keeping a single row per CDR3 protein. The data contain 400,000 or so distinct CDR3 sequences, around 20% of them singletons. The sequencing sample was made of PBMCs or a T cell subset sorted from them (not recorded which). Source of these receptors: an adult woman who had mild COVID-19 (a few samples of this study predate the infection). Cell type and time point are not known.

This clonotype was observed at least ten times. The CDR3 here is CATSRAGSSSYEQYF. The CDR3 region has the DNA TGTGCCACCAGTAGGGCTGGTTCTAGCTCCTACGAGCAGTACTTC. V usage is TRBV24-1 and J usage is TRBJ2-7; unclear D gene. This CDR3 contains 15 residues. Germline-derived CDR1 and CDR2 are KGHDR and SFDVKD. Trimming left V 6 bases short and J 0 bases short, with 14 bases between.

This clonotype came up a few times. The CDR3 DNA is TGCAGCGTGGGTGGGCACACCGGGGAGCTGTTTTTT. Translation: CSVGGHTGELFF. The rearrangement joins TRBV29-1 to TRBJ2-2; D gene uncertain. Trimming took 6 bases from V and 3 from J, leaving 8 bases between them. This CDR3 spans 12 amino acids. Germline V gene data show CDR1 as SQVTM and CDR2 as ANQGSEA.

This clonotype was recorded a few times. The V and J genes are TRBV5-1 and TRBJ2-7; TRBD1 agrees at 8 bases. Trimming cost V 4 bases and J 7 bases; bases outside gene matches: 19. In germline, CDR1 is SGHRS, CDR2 YFSETQ. The CDR3 runs to 17 residues. In DNA form, the CDR3 reads TGCGCCAGCAGCGTTGTTACAGGGGGATCCCCCTTGGGGGAGCAGTACTTC. Translating it yields CASSVVTGGSPLGEQYF.

The chain carries TRBV6-2 or TRBV6-3 and TRBJ2-3, with D perhaps TRBD2 (6 bases). The length of the CDR3 is 13 residues. Per germline, CDR1 MNHEY and CDR2 SVGEGT. V shed 6 bases and J shed 10 bases, with 17 bases lying between them. This chain's CDR3 is CASRSSAEGSQYF. DNA of the CDR3: TGTGCCAGCAGGTCCTCGGCGGAGGGGTCGCAGTATTTT.

CDR3 sequence: CASSATQQESYYGYTF. CDR3 DNA sequence: TGTGCCAGCAGCGCAACTCAACAGGAGTCCTACTATGGCTACACCTTC. The chain combines TRBV9 with TRBJ1-2; a weak D match, TRBD1 (5 bases). This CDR3 has 16 amino acids. Germline loops: CDR1 SGDLS, CDR2 YYNGEE. V was clipped by 3 bases and J by 3 bases, with 18 bases between them. Variable domain in full (rest from reference TRBV9 and TRBJ1-2): DSGVTQTPKHLITATGQRVTLRCSPRSGDLSVYWYQQSLDQGLQFLIQYYNGEERAKGNILERFSAQQFPDLHSELNLSSLELGDSALYFCASSATQQESYYGYTFGSGTRLTVV.

This chain joins TRBV7-9 and TRBJ2-7; possibly TRBD1 for D (5 bases). This CDR3 region has 15 residues. The germline CDR1 and CDR2 sequences are SEHNR and FQNEAQ (reference sequence). Trimming removed 0 bases from V and 0 bases from J, with 9 bases in between. Here the CDR3 DNA reads TGTGCCAGCAGCTTAGCCCCAGGGCCCTCCTACGAGCAGTACTTC. Encoded protein: CASSLAPGPSYEQYF.

This clonotype was observed a handful of times. This rearrangement joins TRBV30 to TRBJ2-1; D is unclear. The CDR3 has 12 residues. Deletions cut 3 bases from V and 9 bases from J, with 12 bases between. In germline, CDR1 is GTSNPN, CDR2 SVGIG (reference sequence). CDR3 sequence reads: CAWSRQTIEQFF. CDR3 nucleotide sequence: TGTGCCTGGAGCAGACAAACAATTGAGCAGTTCTTC.

This clonotype was detected only a few times. The chain links TRBV4-1 to TRBJ2-1; the match to TRBD2 covers 10 bases. This CDR3 has 16 amino acids. V shed 1 base and J 0 bases; nucleotides not matched to a gene: 0. Germline CDR1 reads MGHRA; CDR2 reads YSYEKL. The CDR3 is CASSQGLAGSYNEQFF. CDR3 coding DNA: TGCGCCAGCAGCCAAGGACTAGCGGGCTCCTACAATGAGCAGTTCTTC.

The sample holds one count of this clonotype. This chain joins TRBV12-3 or TRBV12-4 and TRBJ1-2; D is perhaps TRBD1 (6 bases). V was cut by 7 bases and J by 3 bases, with 21 bases left in between. The CDR3 has 16 residues. Here the CDR3 reads CASTSLTRGGYYGYTF. For the CDR3, the DNA is TGTGCCAGCACAAGCCTGACAAGGGGGGGGTACTATGGCTACACCTTC.

The chain uses TRBV15 and TRBJ1-5, with TRBD1 matching over 7 bases. Germline lookup yields CDR1 LNHNV and CDR2 YYDKDF (reference sequence). The J segment lost 0 bases and the V segment lost 3 bases, leaving 17 bases of the junction unmatched. This CDR3 is built from 20 residues. CDR3 nucleotides: TGTGCCACCAGCAGCAGACAGGGACTTATTCTGGGGTATAGCAATCAGCCCCAGCATTTT. Amino acid sequence: CATSSRQGLILGYSNQPQHF. Looking up the rest from reference TRBV15 and TRBJ1-5 gives the full variable domain: DAMVIQNPRYQVTQFGKPVTLSCSQTLNHNVMYWYQQKSSQAPKLLFHYYDKDFNNEADTPDNFQSRRPNTSFCFLDIRSPGLGDTAMYLCATSSRQGLILGYSNQPQHFGDGTRLSIL.

This clonotype was counted only a few times. The chain joins TRBV7-3 to TRBJ2-1, with unresolved D. V was trimmed by 5 bases and J by 2 bases, leaving 13 bases between them. The CDR3 extends over 15 amino acids. Germline loops: CDR1 SGHTA, CDR2 FQGTGA. The CDR3 DNA is TGTGCCAGCAGCCCCTGGGCCAATACCTACAATGAGCAGTTCTTC. Protein: CASSPWANTYNEQFF.

This chain joins TRBV4-3 and TRBJ1-2; perhaps TRBD1 as D (5 bases). From germline, CDR1 is LGHNA and CDR2 YSLEER. V was shortened by 1 base and J by 7 bases, with 16 bases between the two germline ends. This CDR3 is 15 amino acids long. The CDR3 coding sequence is TGCGCCAGCAGCCAAGCTGGTACGGGGCGAGGTGGCTACACCTTC. Translated, it gives CASSQAGTGRGGYTF.